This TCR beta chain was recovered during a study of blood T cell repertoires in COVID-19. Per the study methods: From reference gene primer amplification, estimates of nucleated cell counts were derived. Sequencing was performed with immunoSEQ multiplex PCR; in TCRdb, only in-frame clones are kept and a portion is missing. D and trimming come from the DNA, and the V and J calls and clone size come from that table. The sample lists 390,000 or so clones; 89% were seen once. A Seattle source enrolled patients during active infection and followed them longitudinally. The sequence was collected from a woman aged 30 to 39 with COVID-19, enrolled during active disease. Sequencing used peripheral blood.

CDR3 sequence reads: CASRLAGGPRETQYF. The CDR3 nucleotides read TGTGCCAGCAGGCTAGCGGGAGGGCCGAGGGAGACCCAGTACTTC. The chain links TRBV7-2 to TRBJ2-5, with 12 bases fitting TRBD2. The trim removed 6 bases at V and 5 bases at J, leaving 7 bases unmatched. Per germline, CDR1 SGHTA and CDR2 FQGNSA. The CDR3 consists of 15 residues.